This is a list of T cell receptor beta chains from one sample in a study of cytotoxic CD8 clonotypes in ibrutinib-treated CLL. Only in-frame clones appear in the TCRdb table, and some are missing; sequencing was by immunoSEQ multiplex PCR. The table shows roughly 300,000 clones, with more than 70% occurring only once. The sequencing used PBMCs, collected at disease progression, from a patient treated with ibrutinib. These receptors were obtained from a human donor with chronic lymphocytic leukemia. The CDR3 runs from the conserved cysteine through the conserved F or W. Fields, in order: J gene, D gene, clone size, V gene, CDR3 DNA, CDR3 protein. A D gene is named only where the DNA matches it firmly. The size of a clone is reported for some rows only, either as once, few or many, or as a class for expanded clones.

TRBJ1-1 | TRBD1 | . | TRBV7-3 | TGTGCCAGCAGCTTCACGACAGGGCTGGCTGAAGCTTTCTTT | CASSFTTGLAEAFF
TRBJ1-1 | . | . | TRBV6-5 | TGTGCCAGCAGTTACGGTGTGTCGGGGACTGAAGCTTTCTTT | CASSYGVSGTEAFF
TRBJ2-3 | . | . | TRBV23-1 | TGCGCCAGCAGTCATACCGTCGGGACCGGAGGTTCAGATACGCAGTATTTT | CASSHTVGTGGSDTQYF
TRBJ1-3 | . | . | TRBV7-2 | TGTGCCAGCAGCCGGATGGGGAGTGAAAACACCATATATTTT | CASSRMGSENTIYF
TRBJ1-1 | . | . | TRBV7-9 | TGTGCCAGCAGCCCAGGTACTGAAGCTTTCTTT | CASSPGTEAFF
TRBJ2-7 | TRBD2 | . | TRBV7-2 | TGTGCCAGCAGCCGCCGACTAGCTGCCGAGCAGTACTTC | CASSRRLAAEQYF
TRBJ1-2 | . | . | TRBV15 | TGTGCCACCCTCGACAGGAGCCATGGCTACACCTTC | CATLDRSHGYTF
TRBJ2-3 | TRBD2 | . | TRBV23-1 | TGCGCCAGCACCCCCCGGTTGCAGAGGACTAGCGGGAGATTCACAGATACGCAGTATTTT | CASTPRLQRTSGRFTDTQYF
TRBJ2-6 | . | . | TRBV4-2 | TGTGCCAGCAGCCAAGACCCCCCCTTGGGGGGGACAGGCTCTGGGGCCAACGTCCTGACTTTC | CASSQDPPLGGTGSGANVLTF
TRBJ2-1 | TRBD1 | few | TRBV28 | TGTGCCAGCAGCAGGGGGACAGCCAATGAGCAGTTCTTC | CASSRGTANEQFF
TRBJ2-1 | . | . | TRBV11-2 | TGTGCCAGCAGCTCCGCCTCCAGTTACAATGAGCAGTTCTTC | CASSSASSYNEQFF
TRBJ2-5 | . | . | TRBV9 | TGTGCCAGCAGCGTAGGGCCGGGACTTCCGTACCAAGAGACCCAGTACTTC | CASSVGPGLPYQETQYF
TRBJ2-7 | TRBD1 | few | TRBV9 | TGTGCCAGCAGCGCCTCACTCGGGACAGCCTACGAGCAGTACTTC | CASSASLGTAYEQYF
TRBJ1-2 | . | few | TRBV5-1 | TGCGCCAGCAGCTTTGGGGCTGGGTATGGCTACACCTTC | CASSFGAGYGYTF
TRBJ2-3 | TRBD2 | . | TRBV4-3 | TGCGCCAGCAGCCAGCAAGTAGCGGGAGTAGCAGATACGCAGTATTTT | CASSQQVAGVADTQYF
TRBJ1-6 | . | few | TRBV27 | TGTGCCAGCAGTTCCCGGGTCTCCTATAATTCACCCCTCCACTTT | CASSSRVSYNSPLHF
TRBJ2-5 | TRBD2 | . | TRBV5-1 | TGCGCCAGCAGCTTGAGGGGACTAGCCGGGTACCAAGAGACCCAGTACTTC | CASSLRGLAGYQETQYF
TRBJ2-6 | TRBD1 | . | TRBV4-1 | TGCGCCAGCAGCCGGACCGGGACAGGGTACTCTGGGGCCAACGTCCTGACTTTC | CASSRTGTGYSGANVLTF
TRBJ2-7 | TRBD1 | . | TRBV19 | TGTGCCAGTAGGCGGGACAGGGCCGCCTACGAGCAGTACTTC | CASRRDRAAYEQYF
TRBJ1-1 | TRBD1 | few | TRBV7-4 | TGTGCCAGCGGGGACAGCCTGTACACTGAAGCTTTCTTT | CASGDSLYTEAFF
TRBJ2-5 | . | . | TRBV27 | TGTGCCAGCAGTTTCCACCCCTCCCTCTCCCAAGAGACCCAGTACTTC | CASSFHPSLSQETQYF
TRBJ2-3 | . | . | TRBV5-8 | TGTGCCAGCAGCTTGAGCGGCACAGATACGCAGTATTTT | CASSLSGTDTQYF
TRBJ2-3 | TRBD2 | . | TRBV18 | TGTGCCAGCTCACCACAGGCCAGCGGGGGCCTGATTGGCACAGATACGCAGTATTTT | CASSPQASGGLIGTDTQYF
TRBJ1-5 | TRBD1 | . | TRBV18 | TGTGCCAGCTCACTGCGACAGGGCCAGCCCCAGCATTTT | CASSLRQGQPQHF
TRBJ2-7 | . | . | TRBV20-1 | TGCAGTGCTAGATGGAGCTACGAGCAGTACTTC | CSARWSYEQYF
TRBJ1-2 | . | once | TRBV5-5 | TGTGCCAGCAGCTTGTTACAGGCCTACTATGGCTACACCTTC | CASSLLQAYYGYTF
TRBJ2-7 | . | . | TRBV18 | TGTGCCAGCTCATCACAGGGAAACGAGCAGTACTTC | CASSSQGNEQYF
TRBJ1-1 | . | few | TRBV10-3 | TGTGCCATCAAAACAGGGCTGAACACTGAAGCTTTCTTT | CAIKTGLNTEAFF
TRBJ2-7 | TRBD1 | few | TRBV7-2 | TGTGCCAGCAGCCCGGACGACAGGGGATGGTACGAGCAGTACTTC | CASSPDDRGWYEQYF
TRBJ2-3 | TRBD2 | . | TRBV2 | TGTGCCAGCAGATCTAGCGGGGGCAGAGATACGCAGTATTTT | CASRSSGGRDTQYF
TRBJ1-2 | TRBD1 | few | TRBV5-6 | TGTGCCAGCAGCTGGGACAGGGGGCAAGCTAACTATGGCTACACCTTC | CASSWDRGQANYGYTF
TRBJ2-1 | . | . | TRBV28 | TGTGCCAGCAGTTCTTCCCCTTATTCGAGCCGGGATGAGCAGTTCTTC | CASSSSPYSSRDEQFF
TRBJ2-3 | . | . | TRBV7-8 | TGTGCCAGCAGCCCCGGCGAGGAGACCGGTTACACAGATACGCAGTATTTT | CASSPGEETGYTDTQYF
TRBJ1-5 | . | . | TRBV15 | TGTGCCACCAGCGAACTAACTGCTCAGCCCCAGCATTTT | CATSELTAQPQHF
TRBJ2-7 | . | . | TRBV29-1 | TGCAGCGTTGTTGGGGACTACGAGCAGTACTTC | CSVVGDYEQYF
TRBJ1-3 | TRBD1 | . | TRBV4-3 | TGCGCCAGCAGCCGGAACAGGGGAGCTGGAAACACCATATATTTT | CASSRNRGAGNTIYF
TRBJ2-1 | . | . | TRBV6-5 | TGTGCCAGCAGTTTGACAGGTCATGAGCAGTTCTTC | CASSLTGHEQFF
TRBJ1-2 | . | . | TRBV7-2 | TGTGCCAGCAGCTTAAGGTGGCAGAACTATGGCTACACCTTC | CASSLRWQNYGYTF
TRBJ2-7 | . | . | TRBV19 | TGTGCCAGTAGTAGCCAAAGGATGGGCTACGAGCAGTACTTC | CASSSQRMGYEQYF
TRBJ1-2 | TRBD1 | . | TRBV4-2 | TGTGCCAGCAGCCAGGTCGGACAGGGAGGTGGCTACACCTTC | CASSQVGQGGGYTF
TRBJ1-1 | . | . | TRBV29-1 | TGCAGCGTTGAAGGGAGGCAGGGAAAGGGGAACACTGAAGCTTTCTTT | CSVEGRQGKGNTEAFF
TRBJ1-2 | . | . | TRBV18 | TGTGCCAGCTCATTGGTAACCGGGACGGATAACTATGGCTACACCTTC | CASSLVTGTDNYGYTF
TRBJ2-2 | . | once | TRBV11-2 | TGTGCCAGCAGCTTAGATTTACACGGCCCCGGGGAGCTGTTTTTT | CASSLDLHGPGELFF
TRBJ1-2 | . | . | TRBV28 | TGTGCCAGCAGTTTGGGGGCTAACTATGGCTACACCTTC | CASSLGANYGYTF
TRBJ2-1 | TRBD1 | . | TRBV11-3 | TGTGCCAGCAGCGTAGACAGGGGGCGGACTGAGCAGTTCTTC | CASSVDRGRTEQFF
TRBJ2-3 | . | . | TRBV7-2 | TGTGCCAGCACTCTAGGAGGGGGCGCAGGGACGCAGTATTTT | CASTLGGGAGTQYF